This T cell receptor beta chain was found in a study of blood T cell repertoires in COVID-19. The wider study: Sources were T cells, B-cell-depleted T cells, or PBMCs; the material itself was cDNA or gDNA.

The length of the CDR3 is 15 residues. Germline V gives CDR1 MGHRA, CDR2 YSYEKL. Trimming took 4 bases from V and 6 from J, leaving 15 bases between them. Sequencing used immunoSEQ multiplex PCR; TCRdb keeps in-frame clones, though not all of them. This table holds under 200,000 clones, about 84% found once. V usage is TRBV4-1 and J usage is TRBJ2-2; D is undetermined. The sequenced sample consisted of PBMCs or T cells enriched from blood (not recorded which). The sequence came from a man aged 45-60 years who had recovered from COVID-19. The CDR3 loop reads CASSRVSSSSGELFF. In DNA, the CDR3 is TGCGCCAGCAGCCGCGTCTCATCTTCCTCCGGGGAGCTGTTTTTT.